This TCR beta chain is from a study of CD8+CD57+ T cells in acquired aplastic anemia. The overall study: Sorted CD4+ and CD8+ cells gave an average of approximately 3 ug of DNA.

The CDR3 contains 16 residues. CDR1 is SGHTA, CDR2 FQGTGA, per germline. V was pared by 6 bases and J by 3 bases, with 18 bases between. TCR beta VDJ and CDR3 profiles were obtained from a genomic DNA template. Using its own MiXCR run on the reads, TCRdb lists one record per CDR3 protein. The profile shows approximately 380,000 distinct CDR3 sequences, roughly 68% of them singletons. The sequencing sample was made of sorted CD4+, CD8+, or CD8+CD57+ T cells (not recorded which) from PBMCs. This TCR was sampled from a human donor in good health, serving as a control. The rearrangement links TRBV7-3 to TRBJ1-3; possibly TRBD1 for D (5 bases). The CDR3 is CASRDDSASVGNTIYF. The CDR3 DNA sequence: TGTGCCAGCAGAGATGACAGTGCCTCCGTTGGAAACACCATATATTTT.